This entry features one T cell receptor (beta chain) sequence. Antigen specificity is unknown. This specimen comes from a study of lymphopenia after photon versus proton radiotherapy. General study points: Relative stability marked proton patients; photon patients lost diversity and naive cells. Post-nadir diversity loss with photons came from oligoclonal expansion, particularly CD8+ Temra cells. In patients who died, overall survival fell as post-nadir TCR diversity dropped more. Only patients who died were analyzed for survival; proton advantage is unproven.

Profiling relied on immunoSEQ multiplex PCR, and the TCRdb table lists in-frame clones only, not all of them. Of some 20,000 clones listed, about 89% are singletons. The germline V and J ends were trimmed by 9 bases and 0 bases, with 14 bases remaining between them. From germline, CDR1 is LNHDA and CDR2 SQIVND (reference sequence). The CDR3 has 14 residues. The J gene is TRBJ1-2, the V gene TRBV19, with D perhaps TRBD1 (6 bases). The TCR sequence derives from a man older than 75 with esophageal cancer. Sequencing was performed on peripheral blood, taken from a patient treated with proton-based radiotherapy. CDR3 nucleotides: TGTGCCAGCGGAAGACAGGCAGCTAACTATGGCTACACCTTC. This sequence encodes CASGRQAANYGYTF.